This passage covers 10 T cell receptor beta chains from one sample sequenced in a study of radiation and T cells in renal cell carcinoma. The assay was immunoSEQ multiplex PCR, and TCRdb's table has in-frame clones only and misses some. This sample has 150,000 to 180,000 clones, with 80% to 90% found just once. As to time point: blood 2 weeks post-SBRT. The sample's treatment: 15 Gy SBRT to primary tumor, nephrectomy 4 weeks later. Sequenced material: blood, taken from a patient whose treatment included radiotherapy and nephrectomy. These receptors originate from a woman in her forties or fifties with renal cell carcinoma.

The chain employs TRBV13 and TRBJ1-6, with D unclear. V was cut by 1 base and J by 7 bases, with 2 bases left in between. The germline V gene encodes CDR1 PRHDT and CDR2 FYEKMQ (reference sequence). The CDR3 is 12 amino acids. Here the CDR3 DNA reads TGTGCCAGCAGCTTAGCCAATTCACCCCTCCACTTT. As protein: CASSLANSPLHF.

The V and J genes are TRBV2 and TRBJ2-2, with D tentatively TRBD1 (5 bases). The length of the CDR3 is 17 residues. Germline CDR1 and CDR2: SNHLY and FYNNEI. V lost 0 bases and J 2 bases, leaving 13 bases between the germline ends. CDR3 coding DNA: TGTGCCAGCAGTGAAGCTGCCGGACATTTAAACACCGGGGAGCTGTTTTTT. The encoded protein is CASSEAAGHLNTGELFF. The whole variable domain, filled in from reference TRBV2 and TRBJ2-2, reads EPEVTQTPSHQVTQMGQEVILRCVPISNHLYFYWYRQILGQKVEFLVSFYNNEISEKSEIFDDQFSVERPDGSNFTLKIRSTKLEDSAMYFCASSEAAGHLNTGELFFGEGSRLTVL.

The V call is TRBV5-1, the J call TRBJ2-7; D uncertain. From germline, CDR1 is SGHRS and CDR2 YFSETQ. Trimming removed 1 base at V and 0 bases at J, with 11 bases between. The CDR3 sequence is 15 residues long. CDR3 DNA: TGCGCCAGCAGCTTGCTAGACTCCAGCTCCTACGAGCAGTACTTC. Its translation: CASSLLDSSSYEQYF.

The chain uses TRBV7-9 and TRBJ1-2; no clear D. Per the germline V gene, CDR1 is SEHNR and CDR2 is FQNEAQ (reference sequence). Trimming cost V 5 bases and J 3 bases, with 10 bases left between them. The CDR3 covers 13 residues. In DNA, the CDR3 is TGTGCCAGCAGCCCGCACGGGTACTATGGCTACACCTTC. Its protein product is CASSPHGYYGYTF.

The chain's CDR3 is CASSRGAYDNQPQHF. Here the CDR3 DNA reads TGTGCCAGTAGTAGGGGAGCTTACGACAATCAGCCCCAGCATTTT. The chain joins TRBV19 to TRBJ1-5, with D unresolved. Germline V lookup: CDR1 LNHDA, CDR2 SQIVND (reference sequence). The CDR3 totals 15 residues. V lost 4 bases and J lost 3, with 13 bases in between. Based on the CDR3 plus reference TRBV19 and TRBJ1-5, the full variable domain is DGGITQSPKYLFRKEGQNVTLSCEQNLNHDAMYWYRQDPGQGLRLIYYSQIVNDFQKGDIAEGYSVSREKKESFPLTVTSAQKNPTAFYLCASSRGAYDNQPQHFGDGTRLSIL.

V gene TRBV15 combines with J gene TRBJ2-7, with D uncertain. The ends were cut back, 0 bases at V and 4 bases at J, with 4 bases in the middle. The germline gives CDR1 LNHNV, CDR2 YYDKDF (reference sequence). The CDR3 runs to 12 residues. This CDR3 is CATSRDSYEQYF. The DNA for the CDR3 is TGTGCCACCAGCAGAGATTCGTACGAGCAGTACTTC.

The rearrangement joins TRBV6-1 to TRBJ2-1; 12 nucleotides match TRBD2. Germline V gives CDR1 MNHNS, CDR2 SASEGT. With 4 bases clipped from V and 2 bases from J, the junction kept 6 bases outside the gene matches. The CDR3 totals 17 residues. This CDR3 reads CASSGLAGGTPYNEQFF. In nucleotides, the CDR3 is TGTGCCAGCAGTGGTCTAGCGGGGGGGACCCCCTACAATGAGCAGTTCTTC.

V is TRBV27 and J is TRBJ2-7, with D perhaps matching TRBD1 or TRBD2 (5 bases each). Trimming cost V 2 bases and J 3 bases, with 14 bases left between them. Germline V CDR1 and CDR2: MNHEY, SMNVEV (reference sequence). CDR3 length: 15 amino acids. DNA for the CDR3: TGTGCCAGCAGTTTAGGCCGGGGCCGGAGCTACGAGCAGTACTTC. Its protein product is CASSLGRGRSYEQYF.

The rearrangement links TRBV10-3 to TRBJ2-1; 12 bases fit TRBD2. CDR3 length: 16 amino acids. CDR1 and CDR2 (germline): ENHRY, SYGVKD. The V gene end was trimmed by 0 bases and the J gene end by 7 bases; junction bases not matched to a gene: 4. The DNA of the CDR3 is TGTGCCATCAGTGAGTCACTAGCGGGGGGAGAAAATGAGCAGTTCTTC. Residues: CAISESLAGGENEQFF.

This sequence joins TRBV2 and TRBJ1-5; D unclear. Looked up from germline, CDR1 is SNHLY and CDR2 is FYNNEI. Deletions cut 6 bases from V and 2 bases from J, with 11 bases between. This CDR3 region has 14 residues. CDR3 sequence (DNA): TGTGCCAGCAGGAAGGGCCCGGGCAATCAGCCCCAGCATTTT. Amino acid sequence: CASRKGPGNQPQHF. Full variable domain (outside the CDR3, taken from reference TRBV2 and TRBJ1-5): EPEVTQTPSHQVTQMGQEVILRCVPISNHLYFYWYRQILGQKVEFLVSFYNNEISEKSEIFDDQFSVERPDGSNFTLKIRSTKLEDSAMYFCASRKGPGNQPQHFGDGTRLSIL.